This T cell receptor (beta chain) was documented in a study of graft-versus-host responses after intestinal transplantation. Study-level background: All of the recipients had induction that used anti-thymocyte globulin, then tacrolimus and steroids for two to four years.

As concerns this clone: A far larger clone is just one base off, so this is likely a read error. This sample includes further DNA sequences coding for the same CDR3.

Sequencing was performed with immunoSEQ multiplex PCR; in TCRdb, only in-frame clones are kept and a portion is missing. The table shows 11,000 to 15,000 clones, with around 29% occurring only once. The source was alloreactive CD4+ T cells from a mixed lymphocyte reaction culture, collected before intestinal transplant. Subset in this sample: CFSE-low proliferating T cells sorted from approximately 6-day pre-transplant mixed lymphocyte reaction (GvH or HvG direction). The sequence was collected from a human patient who received an intestinal transplant.

Here the CDR3 DNA reads TGCGCCAGCAGTCTGACGCCCAGCGGGAGAGGCGACGAGCAGTACTTC. This gives the protein CASSLTPSGRGDEQYF. The chain links TRBV5-1 to TRBJ2-7; 8 bases are shared with TRBD2. The CDR3 spans 16 residues. CDR1 is SGHRS, CDR2 YFSETQ, per germline. J gave up 5 bases and V 5 bases, and 15 bases lay outside the gene matches.